This entry lists 28 T cell receptor beta chains sequenced from one sample in a study of shared clonotypes between healthy human individuals. Assay used: immunoSEQ multiplex PCR; TCRdb lists only in-frame clones, some missing. The sample lists about 690,000 clones, about 90% seen once, with 30% to 40% in the top ten. Material: memory CD8+ T cells from PBMCs. Subset given: CD45RO+ cells pooled with CCR7-negative TemRA cells. Receptors originate from a young man in good health. Some clones in this sample may be carry-over from other donors' samples.

The sample holds one count of this clone. The CDR3 region is CASSESLQVHEQYF. CDR3 nucleotide sequence: TGCGCCAGCAGTGAGTCTCTCCAGGTACACGAGCAGTACTTC. V is TRBV10-2 and J is TRBJ2-7; D not certain. Germline V gives CDR1 WSHSY, CDR2 SAAADI. The CDR3 spans 14 residues. V shed 0 bases and J shed 5 bases, with 11 bases lying between them.

The chain has TRBV9 and TRBJ1-1; 9 bases align to TRBD1. The trim removed 3 bases at V and 6 bases at J, leaving 3 bases unmatched. Germline V CDR1 and CDR2: SGDLS, YYNGEE. The CDR3 is made up of 13 amino acids. The CDR3 DNA reads TGTGCCAGCAGCGGCCGGACAGGGGCTGAAGCTTTCTTT. This gives the protein CASSGRTGAEAFF.

This chain joins TRBV11-3 and TRBJ2-1, with 15 nucleotides matching TRBD2. This CDR3 spans 17 amino acids. Losses at the gene ends were 5 bases for V and 4 bases for J; bases not matched to a gene: 6. The V gene's germline CDR1 is SGHNT and CDR2 YENEEA. CDR3 DNA sequence: TGTGCCAGCAGCCCCGGACTAGCGGGAGGGCTGTACAATGAGCAGTTCTTC. Protein product: CASSPGLAGGLYNEQFF.

The chain joins TRBV4-1 to TRBJ1-4; D ambiguous. Germline CDR1 and CDR2: MGHRA and YSYEKL. Trimming stripped 2 bases from V and 8 bases from J, with 12 bases between. The CDR3 is made up of 14 amino acids. CDR3 in amino acids: CASSQPKGGEKLFF. The CDR3, as DNA: TGCGCCAGCAGCCAACCGAAAGGTGGGGAAAAACTGTTTTTT.

DNA of the CDR3: TGTGCCAGCAGCGACGGACAGGTTTCGTACGAGCAGTACTTC. It codes for CASSDGQVSYEQYF. The chain employs TRBV5-4 and TRBJ2-7; 7 bases agree with TRBD1. The CDR3 is 14 amino acids. Trimming at V came to 4 bases and at J to 4 bases, leaving 8 bases not matched to a gene. Per germline, CDR1 SGHNT and CDR2 YYREEE (reference sequence).

This rearrangement joins TRBV10-3 to TRBJ2-7; 7 nucleotides line up with TRBD2. V lost 4 bases, J lost 6 bases, and 6 bases stayed unmatched. CDR1 ENHRY and CDR2 SYGVKD come from the germline V gene. CDR3 length: 13 amino acids. The CDR3 coding sequence is TGTGCCATCAGTGCGGCGGGAGACGGCGAGCAGTACTTC. Its translation: CAISAAGDGEQYF.

The DNA of the CDR3 is TGTGCCAGCAACCGACTAGCGGGAGTTAGCGATGAGCAGTTCTTC. Translating gives CASNRLAGVSDEQFF. The genes are TRBV28 and TRBJ2-1; the match to TRBD2 covers 12 bases. The trim removed 7 bases at V and 8 bases at J, leaving 9 bases unmatched. Germline V lookup: CDR1 MDHEN, CDR2 SYDVKM. There are 15 residues in the CDR3. The variable domain in full, completed from reference TRBV28 and TRBJ2-1, reads DVKVTQSSRYLVKRTGEKVFLECVQDMDHENMFWYRQDPGLGLRLIYFSYDVKMKEKGDIPEGYSVSREKKERFSLILESASTNQTSMYLCASNRLAGVSDEQFFGPGTRLTVL.

The chain recombines TRBV7-2 with TRBJ2-7; D call uncertain. Germline CDR1 reads SGHTA; CDR2 reads FQGNSA. This CDR3 is 12 amino acids long. Trimming cost V 5 bases and J 6 bases, with 11 bases left between them. This CDR3 reads CASSPRRREQYF. The CDR3 region has the DNA TGTGCCAGCAGCCCCCGCCGACGCGAGCAGTACTTC.

This clone has only one observation. For the CDR3, the DNA is TGTGCCAGCAGCTTATGGACAGGGGACGAGCAGTACTTC. This sequence encodes CASSLWTGDEQYF. The gene calls are TRBV5-4 and TRBJ2-7, with 9 positions matching TRBD1. CDR3 length: 13 residues. J lost 5 bases, V lost 2 bases, and 2 bases had no gene match. The germline gives CDR1 SGHNT, CDR2 YYREEE (reference sequence).

This clone was counted once. The V call is TRBV5-4, the J call TRBJ2-1; possibly TRBD2 for D (6 bases). Looked up from germline, CDR1 is SGHNT and CDR2 is YYREEE (reference sequence). This CDR3 comprises 16 residues. Between the trimmed V and J ends, which lost 1 base and 9 bases, there was a span of 20 bases. The CDR3 DNA sequence: TGTGCCAGCAGCTTGAACCGGGACTCCTTGGTCCGTGAGCAGTTCTTC. This sequence encodes CASSLNRDSLVREQFF.

The gene calls are TRBV2 and TRBJ2-3, with unresolved D. The V gene's germline CDR1 is SNHLY and CDR2 FYNNEI. This CDR3 has 10 amino acids. Trimming took 10 bases from V and 6 from J, leaving 8 bases between them. The CDR3 DNA is TGTGCCACCCGATCCGATACGCAGTATTTT. This gives the protein CATRSDTQYF.

This clone came up once. The CDR3 bases are TGCGCCAGCAGCCAAGATCGGAGACCCACTCTGGGACAGGGGACTAACTATGGCTACACCTTC. Protein: CASSQDRRPTLGQGTNYGYTF. The chain carries TRBV4-3 and TRBJ1-2, with 10 bases aligning to TRBD1. V was pared by 0 bases and J by 0 bases, with 16 bases of the junction left unmatched. Germline CDR1 is LGHNA and CDR2 is YSLEER. The CDR3 has 21 amino acids.

The chain combines TRBV29-1 with TRBJ2-6, with D possibly matching TRBD1 (6 bases). Germline values: CDR1 SQVTM, CDR2 ANQGSEA. The CDR3 loop spans 16 amino acids. V lost 5 bases and J lost 4, with 18 bases in between. The CDR3 bases are TGCAGCGTTAAAGGACCCCCGAGGGGGGGGGCCAACGTCCTGACTTTC. This gives the protein CSVKGPPRGGANVLTF.

The rearrangement links TRBV19 to TRBJ2-1, with D possibly matching TRBD1 (6 bases). The CDR3 consists of 15 residues. V lost 3 bases and J 6 bases, leaving 15 bases between the germline ends. Germline V gives CDR1 LNHDA, CDR2 SQIVND (reference sequence). This CDR3 is CASSIFPGAGNEQFF. The CDR3 DNA is TGTGCCAGTAGTATTTTCCCAGGGGCGGGCAATGAGCAGTTCTTC. Complete variable domain (other parts from reference TRBV19 and TRBJ2-1): DGGITQSPKYLFRKEGQNVTLSCEQNLNHDAMYWYRQDPGQGLRLIYYSQIVNDFQKGDIAEGYSVSREKKESFPLTVTSAQKNPTAFYLCASSIFPGAGNEQFFGPGTRLTVL.

The chain is built from TRBV13 and TRBJ2-1; no clear D. Trimming removed 0 bases from V and 5 bases from J, with 5 bases in between. Germline values: CDR1 PRHDT, CDR2 FYEKMQ (reference sequence). CDR3 size: 13 residues. In DNA form, the CDR3 reads TGTGCCAGCAGCTTAGGCTGGGACAATGAGCAGTTCTTC. This codes for CASSLGWDNEQFF.

The gene calls are TRBV19 and TRBJ2-1; 7 nucleotides line up with TRBD2. This CDR3 spans 14 amino acids. Germline V gene lookup returns CDR1 LNHDA and CDR2 SQIVND (reference sequence). V was pared by 3 bases and J by 8 bases, with 7 bases of the junction left unmatched. The CDR3: CASSMRLAVDEQFF. The CDR3 coding sequence is TGTGCCAGTAGTATGCGCCTAGCGGTCGATGAGCAGTTCTTC.

This sequence joins TRBV4-1 and TRBJ1-2, with D uncertain. The CDR3 spans 13 residues. Germline assignment: CDR1 MGHRA and CDR2 YSYEKL. Trimming shortened V by 4 bases and J by 2 bases, and 8 bases separated the two germline ends. The CDR3 bases are TGCGCCAGCAGCCCTCCCGGGAACTATGGCTACACCTTC. Translating it yields CASSPPGNYGYTF.

The rearrangement uses TRBV11-2 and TRBJ2-1; a possible D gene is TRBD2 (6 bases). Germline V gene sequence: CDR1 SGHAT, CDR2 FQNNGV. V was pared by 5 bases and J by 6 bases, with 23 bases between. This CDR3 has 17 residues. CDR3 in DNA: TGTGCCAGCAGCCCGACAATCCTAGCGCGATATACCAATGAGCAGTTCTTC. Its translation is CASSPTILARYTNEQFF.

The chain uses TRBV13 and TRBJ2-1; 8 bases are shared with TRBD1. Germline CDR1 PRHDT, CDR2 FYEKMQ (reference sequence). The CDR3 is 16 residues long. V was clipped by 4 bases and J by 4 bases; unmatched bases: 9. The CDR3 loop reads CASSSQDRDQYNEQFF. The CDR3 DNA reads TGTGCCAGCAGCTCCCAGGACAGGGATCAGTACAATGAGCAGTTCTTC.

The chain recombines TRBV15 with TRBJ2-2; D is possibly TRBD1 (6 bases). The CDR3 totals 17 residues. Germline values: CDR1 LNHNV, CDR2 YYDKDF (reference sequence). The V end lost 0 bases, the J end lost 2 bases, and 13 bases lay between the germline ends. For the CDR3, the DNA is TGTGCCACCAGCAGAGAGTACCGGACAGACAACACCGGGGAGCTGTTTTTT. Translated: CATSREYRTDNTGELFF.

The chain couples TRBV11-2 to TRBJ1-3, with 9 bases aligning to TRBD1. The J segment lost 3 bases and the V segment lost 4 bases, leaving 7 bases of the junction unmatched. CDR1 and CDR2 (germline): SGHAT, FQNNGV. This CDR3 region has 16 residues. The CDR3: CASSSGQGVDGNTIYF. The CDR3 DNA reads as TGTGCCAGCAGCTCGGGACAGGGCGTGGATGGAAACACCATATATTTT.

Of note for this clone: The identical CDR3 is also encoded by other nucleotide sequences in the sample. This sequence joins TRBV27 and TRBJ2-3, with 9 bases identical to TRBD2. J lost 1 base, V lost 2 bases, and 4 bases had no gene match. Germline V gene lookup returns CDR1 MNHEY and CDR2 SMNVEV (reference sequence). The CDR3 contains 16 residues. The CDR3 sequence is CASSLLRTSGTDTQYF. The CDR3 nucleotides are TGTGCCAGCAGTTTACTTAGGACTAGCGGCACAGATACGCAGTATTTT.

The J gene is TRBJ1-1, the V gene TRBV6-6, with a weak D call TRBD1 (5 bases). Germline lookup yields CDR1 MNHNY and CDR2 SVGAGI (reference sequence). Deletions cut 0 bases from V and 4 bases from J, with 12 bases between. The length of the CDR3 is 15 residues. CDR3 nucleotides: TGTGCCAGCAGTTACTCGTATGGTGGGGGCACTGAAGCTTTCTTT. Protein sequence: CASSYSYGGGTEAFF.

Regarding this clone: Other DNA sequences in this sample translate to the same CDR3. The rearrangement joins TRBV27 to TRBJ2-7; 7 bases match TRBD2. The ends lost 2 bases at V and 3 bases at J; junction bases unmatched: 1. Germline CDR1 is MNHEY and CDR2 is SMNVEV (reference sequence). There are 13 residues in the CDR3. The CDR3 region is CASSLGTNYEQYF. In DNA form, the CDR3 reads TGTGCCAGCAGTTTAGGGACTAACTACGAGCAGTACTTC.

This clone was recorded once. This chain joins TRBV27 and TRBJ2-7, with 8 nucleotides matching TRBD1. Germline CDR1 reads MNHEY; CDR2 reads SMNVEV (reference sequence). This CDR3 has 15 amino acids. Trimming at V came to 9 bases and at J to 5 bases, leaving 15 bases not matched to a gene. The CDR3 region has the DNA TGTGCCAGTTCCGCGAACGGACAGGGAGGCCACGAGCAGTACTTC. Amino acid sequence: CASSANGQGGHEQYF.

This chain connects TRBV19 to TRBJ1-1; the D gene is possibly TRBD1 (5 bases). The CDR3 is made up of 14 amino acids. The V end was cut by 6 bases, the J end by 4 bases, with 15 bases between. Germline V lookup: CDR1 LNHDA, CDR2 SQIVND (reference sequence). CDR3 DNA: TGTGCCAGTAGCCCCTGGGGGGTCGGCACTGAAGCTTTCTTT. Amino acid sequence: CASSPWGVGTEAFF.

The rearrangement joins TRBV27 to TRBJ2-7; 9 nucleotides line up with TRBD1. This CDR3 is 16 amino acids long. With 2 bases clipped from V and 2 bases from J, the junction kept 7 bases outside the gene matches. Germline-derived CDR1 and CDR2 are MNHEY and SMNVEV (reference sequence). For the CDR3, the DNA is TGTGCCAGCAGTTTACAAACCGGGACAGGGCCCTACGAGCAGTACTTC. This translates into CASSLQTGTGPYEQYF.

V gene TRBV14 combines with J gene TRBJ2-7; 7 positions match TRBD2. Germline V gene lookup returns CDR1 SGHDN and CDR2 FVKESK. This CDR3 is 17 amino acids long. The trim removed 4 bases at V and 1 base at J, leaving 13 bases unmatched. DNA for the CDR3: TGTGCCAGCAGCCCAAATATACTAGCGCTGGATTCCTACGAGCAGTACTTC. It specifies CASSPNILALDSYEQYF. The full variable domain, completed using reference TRBV14 and TRBJ2-7, is EAGVTQFPSHSVIEKGQTVTLRCDPISGHDNLYWYRRVMGKEIKFLLHFVKESKQDESGMPNNRFLAERTGGTYSTLKVQPAELEDSGVYFCASSPNILALDSYEQYFGPGTRLTVT.